These 20 T cell receptor beta chains were all obtained from the same sample, sequenced in a study of blood T cell repertoires in COVID-19. Generated by immunoSEQ multiplex PCR, the TCRdb table keeps only in-frame clones and is missing some. The table lists 190,000 or so clones, roughly 89% of them singletons. The sequenced sample was peripheral blood. These receptors all come from a man in his sixties who had recovered from COVID-19.

V usage is TRBV12-5 and J usage is TRBJ2-1; 9 positions agree with TRBD2. The CDR3 runs 16 residues. Germline trimming cut 2 bases from V and 8 bases from J; bases unmatched to any gene: 10. Per germline, CDR1 LGHNT and CDR2 FRNRAP. This CDR3 reads CASGLSGASGEHEQFF. The DNA for the CDR3 is TGTGCTAGTGGTTTGTCCGGGGCTAGCGGGGAACATGAGCAGTTCTTC.

The chain uses TRBV28 and TRBJ1-5; the match to TRBD1 covers 8 bases. The CDR3 consists of 14 residues. Germline assignment: CDR1 MDHEN and CDR2 SYDVKM. The ends lost 7 bases at V and 4 bases at J; junction bases unmatched: 6. Written as DNA, the CDR3 is TGTGCCAGCAATGACAGGGGATTAAATCAGCCCCAGCATTTT. Translating gives CASNDRGLNQPQHF.

V is TRBV30 and J is TRBJ1-6; D is undetermined. Deletions cut 2 bases from V and 0 bases from J, with 8 bases between. This CDR3 is 15 amino acids long. CDR1 is GTSNPN and CDR2 is SVGIG in the germline V gene (reference sequence). CDR3 DNA: TGTGCCTGGAGTCCGCCGGGCTCCTATAATTCACCCCTCCACTTT. It translates to CAWSPPGSYNSPLHF.

The J gene is TRBJ2-5, the V gene TRBV6-5; D is uncertain. Germline values: CDR1 MNHEY, CDR2 SVGAGI. This CDR3 has 14 amino acids. V lost 7 bases and J 5 bases, leaving 17 bases between the germline ends. The CDR3 sequence: CASNAGLPPETQYF. CDR3 sequence (DNA): TGTGCCAGCAATGCAGGCCTCCCTCCGGAGACCCAGTACTTC.

The chain combines TRBV28 with TRBJ1-5; D is possibly TRBD1 (6 bases). CDR1 MDHEN and CDR2 SYDVKM come from the germline V gene. V dropped 6 bases and J dropped 0 bases, with 9 bases sitting between them. The CDR3 contains 14 residues. CDR3 residues: CASRIQGSNQPQHF. For the CDR3, the DNA is TGTGCCAGCAGGATACAGGGTAGCAATCAGCCCCAGCATTTT.

This clone has a handful of counts. The genes are TRBV5-1 and TRBJ2-7; possible D gene TRBD1, 7 bases. V was shortened by 2 bases and J by 3 bases, with 15 bases between the two germline ends. The CDR3 runs to 15 residues. Germline lookup yields CDR1 SGHRS and CDR2 YFSETQ. CDR3 in amino acids: CASSLAPRGDYEQYF. As DNA, the CDR3 is TGCGCCAGCAGCTTAGCACCCAGGGGGGACTACGAGCAGTACTTC.

The chain employs TRBV5-6 and TRBJ1-3; D might be TRBD1 (5 bases). The V gene lost 2 bases and the J gene lost 1 base, with 16 bases spanning the gap. In germline, CDR1 is SGHDT, CDR2 YYEEEE. CDR3 length: 17 residues. DNA for the CDR3: TGTGCCAGCAGCTTCGGGGGAATCGGCGTTTCTGGAAACACCATATATTTT. It translates to CASSFGGIGVSGNTIYF.

This clone was recorded only once. The gene calls are TRBV6-6 and TRBJ1-2, with D maybe TRBD1 (5 bases). This CDR3 spans 14 amino acids. V dropped 6 bases and J dropped 4 bases, with 15 bases sitting between them. Germline-derived CDR1 and CDR2 are MNHNY and SVGAGI (reference sequence). As DNA, the CDR3 is TGTGCCAGCAGACCCGAAGGGGCCGGCTATGGCTACACCTTC. As protein: CASRPEGAGYGYTF.

The V and J genes are TRBV5-4 and TRBJ2-3; 11 bases align to TRBD2. Trimming at V came to 0 bases and at J to 3 bases, leaving 3 bases not matched to a gene. The germline gives CDR1 SGHNT, CDR2 YYREEE (reference sequence). This CDR3 has 16 amino acids. For the CDR3, the DNA is TGTGCCAGCAGCTTGGTGGTAGCGGGAGGGACAGATACGCAGTATTTT. Amino acids: CASSLVVAGGTDTQYF.

The chain couples TRBV6-2 or TRBV6-3 to TRBJ1-5; a weak D match, TRBD1 (5 bases). Germline-derived CDR1 and CDR2 are MNHEY and SVGEGT. The CDR3 sequence is 15 residues long. The V end was cut by 2 bases, the J end by 0 bases, with 8 bases between. The CDR3 loop is CASSYRQISNQPQHF. The CDR3 DNA reads TGTGCCAGCAGTTACCGACAGATTAGCAATCAGCCCCAGCATTTT.

The gene calls are TRBV5-8 and TRBJ1-3; TRBD1 might be the D (5 bases). The CDR3 consists of 17 residues. Per germline, CDR1 SGHTS and CDR2 YDEGEE. V gave up 2 bases and J gave up 4 bases, with 19 bases separating them. In DNA form, the CDR3 reads TGTGCCAGCAGCTTTATTTTTTCAGGGAATCGAGGAAACACCATATATTTT. Translation gives CASSFIFSGNRGNTIYF.

This chain connects TRBV5-1 to TRBJ2-7; no definite D call. Germline V gene lookup returns CDR1 SGHRS and CDR2 YFSETQ. V lost 3 bases to trimming and J lost 5 bases, with 12 bases between them. This CDR3 is built from 13 residues. As DNA, the CDR3 is TGCGCCAGCAGCTGGGTAGACCGGGACGAGCAGTACTTC. This translates into CASSWVDRDEQYF.

The chain employs TRBV3-1 (or the pseudogene TRBV3-2) and TRBJ1-2; a possible D gene is TRBD1 (5 bases). CDR3 length: 15 residues. CDR1 LGHDT and CDR2 YNNKEL come from the germline V gene (reference sequence). V was trimmed by 4 bases and J by 5 bases, leaving 17 bases between them. The CDR3 here is CASSPSGGSGYGYTF. The CDR3 DNA sequence: TGTGCCAGCAGCCCTTCGGGGGGAAGTGGGTATGGCTACACCTTC.

CDR3 loop: CASSEAFGSSYNEQFF. In nucleotides, the CDR3 is TGTGCCAGCAGTGAAGCGTTCGGGAGCTCCTACAATGAGCAGTTCTTC. V is TRBV6-1 and J is TRBJ2-1, with D possibly TRBD2 on 6 matching bases. The CDR3 totals 16 residues. The V end lost 0 bases, the J end lost 0 bases, and 9 bases lay between the germline ends. The germline V gene encodes CDR1 MNHNS and CDR2 SASEGT.

This clone was detected ten times or more. The chain is built from TRBV28 and TRBJ1-2; possible D gene TRBD1, 5 bases. The V end lost 6 bases, the J end lost 2 bases, and 10 bases lay between the germline ends. The germline V gene has CDR1 MDHEN and CDR2 SYDVKM. The CDR3 runs 13 residues. This CDR3 is CASRSQANYGYTF. CDR3 nucleotides: TGTGCCAGCAGGTCACAGGCGAACTATGGCTACACCTTC.

This clone was recorded only once. V and J are TRBV7-2 and TRBJ1-1, with TRBD1 identical over 7 bases. In germline, CDR1 is SGHTA, CDR2 FQGNSA. After removal of 1 base from V and 1 base from J, the junction contained 3 bases not matched to a gene. This CDR3 has 15 amino acids. For the CDR3, the DNA is TGTGCCAGCAGCTTAGGAGACAGGGCGAACACTGAAGCTTTCTTT. It yields the protein CASSLGDRANTEAFF.

J is TRBJ2-5 and V is TRBV5-4; D is unclear. Germline CDR1 and CDR2: SGHNT and YYREEE (reference sequence). The CDR3 covers 13 residues. Deletions cut 0 bases from V and 2 bases from J, with 5 bases between. The CDR3 region is CASSLARQETQYF. CDR3 nucleotide sequence: TGTGCCAGCAGCTTGGCGCGGCAAGAGACCCAGTACTTC. Filled out from reference TRBV5-4 and TRBJ2-5, the complete variable domain reads ETGVTQSPTHLIKTRGQQVTLRCSSQSGHNTVSWYQQALGQGPQFIFQYYREEENGRGNFPPRFSGLQFPNYSSELNVNALELDDSALYLCASSLARQETQYFGPGTRLLVL.

The V call is TRBV6-5, the J call TRBJ1-2, with TRBD1 matching over 7 bases. The CDR3 consists of 16 residues. The V gene end was trimmed by 3 bases and the J gene end by 3 bases; junction bases not matched to a gene: 10. Germline values: CDR1 MNHEY, CDR2 SVGAGI. CDR3 amino acids: CASSYQMTGSDYGYTF. CDR3 nucleotide sequence: TGTGCCAGCAGTTATCAGATGACAGGGTCCGACTATGGCTACACCTTC.

CDR3 region: CASSVTGQQQPQHF. The CDR3 bases are TGTGCCAGCAGCGTAACAGGACAACAGCAGCCCCAGCATTTT. This chain links TRBV9 with TRBJ1-5, with D possibly matching TRBD1 (5 bases). CDR3 length equals 14 residues. Looked up from germline, CDR1 is SGDLS and CDR2 is YYNGEE. Trimming removed 1 base at V and 7 bases at J, with 12 bases between.

The gene calls are TRBV6-1 and TRBJ2-7; possibly TRBD2 for D (5 bases). CDR3 length: 14 amino acids. The V end lost 1 base, the J end lost 5 bases, and 12 bases lay between the germline ends. Germline CDR1 MNHNS, CDR2 SASEGT. CDR3 DNA: TGTGCCAGCAGTGAAGTCCGTCTAGCAGACGAGCAGTACTTC. This sequence encodes CASSEVRLADEQYF.